This is a list of T cell receptor beta chains from one sample in a study of T cell responses to AZD1222 COVID-19 vaccine. Only in-frame clones appear in the TCRdb table, and some are missing; sequencing was by immunoSEQ multiplex PCR. The sample comprises roughly 80,000 clones, around 88% of which are singletons, and 11% rests with the top ten. Sequences were derived from peripheral blood, sampled 28 days after the second AZD1222 dose. These TCRs come from an adult who received the AZD1222 COVID-19 vaccine. Each CDR3 is given with its conserved first and last residue. A D gene is named only where the DNA matches it firmly. Only some rows state a clone size, as once, few, many or a class for expanded clones.

TRBD1	TRBJ2-7	TRBV6-2/TRBV6-3	.	TGTGCCAGCAGTTACTCCCGGACAGGGGCCTACGAGCAGTACTTC	CASSYSRTGAYEQYF
.	TRBJ1-1	TRBV7-2	.	TGTGCCAGCAAGAATGGGGGCGCCGGCTTAGCTTTCTTT	CASKNGGAGLAFF
.	TRBJ2-7	TRBV19	.	TGTGCCAGTAGTATTTCCAGCTTAGAATCCTACGAGCAGTACTTC	CASSISSLESYEQYF
.	TRBJ1-2	TRBV3-1/TRBV3-2	.	TGTGCCAGCAGCCCCGCCCCCAACTATGGCTACACCTTC	CASSPAPNYGYTF
.	TRBJ1-2	TRBV6-6	.	TGTGCCAGCAGTTACTCTGGGCCGGGGTATGGCTACACCTTC	CASSYSGPGYGYTF
.	TRBJ2-7	TRBV18	once	TGTGCCAGCTCGCCGGGACAAAACTACGAGCAGTACTTC	CASSPGQNYEQYF
TRBD2	TRBJ2-5	TRBV2	.	TGTGCCAGCACTGGACTAGGGGCGACCCAGTACTTC	CASTGLGATQYF
.	TRBJ2-7	TRBV6-1	.	TGTGCCAGCAGTGAAATAGGTCCCTCAAGGGAGCAGTACTTC	CASSEIGPSREQYF
.	TRBJ2-2	TRBV5-3	.	TGTGCCAGAAGCTACAACACCGGGGAGCTGTTTTTT	CARSYNTGELFF
.	TRBJ1-4	TRBV6-5	once	TGTGCCAGCAGTTACACCCAAAGGACCTACAGGGAAAAACTGTTTTTT	CASSYTQRTYREKLFF
.	TRBJ2-7	TRBV27	once	TGTGCCAGCAGTTTTCGGGATTCCTACGAGCAGTACTTC	CASSFRDSYEQYF
.	TRBJ1-2	TRBV9	.	TGTGCCAGCAGCGCCCTTAGGGGGACTTACTATGGCTACACCTTC	CASSALRGTYYGYTF
.	TRBJ2-7	TRBV15	.	TGTGCCACCAGCAGAGATTTACAGGGTGTATACGAGCAGTACTTC	CATSRDLQGVYEQYF